This TCR beta chain stems from a study of beta chain features in type 1 diabetes. The whole isolated RNA underwent reverse transcription, so sequencing captured expressed TCRB transcripts. The table came from immunoSEQ multiplex PCR; TCRdb's copy has only in-frame clones and leaves some out. The table shows around 200,000 clones, with about 12% occurring only once. The CDR3 covers 12 residues. Trimming removed 0 bases from V and 7 bases from J, with 7 bases in between. Germline CDR1 is GTSNPN and CDR2 is SVGIG (reference sequence). Sequencing was carried out using central memory CD4+ T cells from blood. The TCR sequence derives from a woman younger than 35 in good health. The chain is built from TRBV30 and TRBJ2-1, with a weak D call TRBD1 (5 bases). CDR3 sequence: CAWSVNRNEQFF. The DNA of the CDR3 is TGTGCCTGGAGTGTCAACAGGAATGAGCAGTTCTTC.